This section outlines one T cell receptor beta chain sequence together with its context. The antigen this receptor binds is unknown. The sample holds no much larger clone one base away, and base qualities are not on file. This entry belongs to a study of cytomegalovirus exposure and HLA in healthy donors (dated by TCRdb to about 2017). Turning to the overall study: According to a later analysis, the roughly 130 validation repertoires were produced on the same platform as the approximately 620 repertoires of the first cohort. The study aimed to test whether cataloging public T cell receptors could reveal signatures of past pathogen exposure. A separate validation cohort of roughly 110 different subjects was used in addition to the approximately 640-subject first cohort. The study combined high-throughput TCR immunosequencing, statistical association of individual TCRs with disease status, and machine learning to predict cytomegalovirus infection status. Broad study findings and their caveats: The validation cohort had no HLA typing available for a later analysis, so co-occurrence within that cohort was assessed over all 130 or so repertoires. The authors suggested that the approach could potentially be generalized to other disease states and immunological phenotypes. The classifier was reported to diagnose cytomegalovirus status with high specificity and sensitivity in both the original cohort and the validation cohort. A total of roughly 160 TCR beta chains were listed by the study as associated with cytomegalovirus. A few of the identified cytomegalovirus-associated TCR beta chains were confirmed in vitro to be specific for cytomegalovirus antigens. In a later analysis, TCRs clustered in the first cohort were found to also tend to co-occur in the roughly 130 validation repertoires, with roughly 93% of cluster scores above 0. Most TCR sequences were observed very rarely across donors, whereas some public TCRs were present in many individuals.

The library was built by means of the immunoSEQ multiplex PCR assay. The paper's processing steps were these. A statistical classification framework was built to diagnose cytomegalovirus status from the catalog of TCR beta chain sequences. TCRdb re-hosts the immuneACCESS table, in-frame sequences only. Its copies lack some clones; in the studies checked, an unresolved V gene accounts for under half of them, and the cause for the rest is not known. The V and J calls and the clone size are those of that table, but D and trimming were determined from the DNA. The sample includes 100,000 to 150,000 clones, with approximately 91% observed a single time. 1.2% to 1.5% of the sample lies in the top ten. Via the germline V gene, CDR1 is SGDLS and CDR2 YYNGEE. Germline trimming: 0 bases from V, 7 bases from J; junction bases outside gene matches: 2. Including the terminal cysteine and phenylalanine, the CDR3 comprises 13 residues. Of the read, only the CDR3 DNA is kept; its 39 bases are in frame from base 1.

Separate from the roughly 700-subject first cohort, the validation cohort of over 90 subjects was the group to which the donors belonged. Material: PBMCs. The rearranged chain carries TRBV9 and TRBJ2-5, with 8 bases in between that match TRBD1. The sequence came from a man aged 25 to 40 in good health and CMV-seronegative. The CDR3 here reads CASSVEGQATQYF. The nucleotides are TGTGCCAGCAGCGTAGAGGGACAGGCGACCCAGTACTTC.